A single sample gave rise to the 21 T cell receptor beta chains below, sequenced in a study of T cells in Graves' hyperthyroidism and ophthalmopathy. Amplification of TCR beta CDR3 regions used RNA as the template. The HTBI set primed first-round TCR CDR3 RT-PCR. MiXCR was run by TCRdb on the multiplex PCR reads, yielding one entry per CDR3 protein. Of some 460,000 distinct CDR3 sequences detected, about a sixth appear once; the ten largest clones hold roughly 14%. The sequenced sample was blood. The receptors here all came from a woman under 30 with Graves' hyperthyroidism.

This clonotype was counted only a few times. The chain is built from TRBV12-3 or TRBV12-4 and TRBJ1-2, with D uncertain. This CDR3 spans 11 amino acids. The ends were cut back, 5 bases at V and 8 bases at J, with 9 bases in the middle. CDR3 sequence reads: CASSLGDGYTF. CDR3 sequence (DNA): TGTGCCAGCAGTCTTGGTGACGGCTACACCTTC.

This clonotype was counted at least ten times. The V gene is TRBV2, the J gene TRBJ2-7; TRBD2 aligns across 7 bases. V was clipped by 5 bases and J by 6 bases; unmatched bases: 10. The CDR3 consists of 14 residues. Per the germline V gene, CDR1 is SNHLY and CDR2 is FYNNEI. The CDR3 region has the DNA TGTGCCAGCAGTAAGAGGGGACTACTCGGCGAGCAGTACTTC. This translates into CASSKRGLLGEQYF. The complete variable domain, with remaining parts taken from reference TRBV2 and TRBJ2-7, reads EPEVTQTPSHQVTQMGQEVILRCVPISNHLYFYWYRQILGQKVEFLVSFYNNEISEKSEIFDDQFSVERPDGSNFTLKIRSTKLEDSAMYFCASSKRGLLGEQYFGPGTRLTVT.

In this sample, this clonotype turned up many times. This chain's CDR3 is CASLPLGGGTDTQYF. CDR3 sequence (DNA): TGTGCCAGCCTTCCCCTCGGCGGGGGCACAGATACGCAGTATTTT. This chain links TRBV27 with TRBJ2-3; D possibly corresponds to TRBD2 (6 bases). Deletions cut 8 bases from V and 1 base from J, with 16 bases between. In germline, CDR1 is MNHEY, CDR2 SMNVEV (reference sequence). The CDR3 extends over 15 amino acids.

The CDR3 is CASSSHGQLNTEAFF. In DNA form, the CDR3 reads TGTGCCAGTAGTAGCCACGGACAGTTGAACACTGAAGCTTTCTTT. V gene TRBV19 combines with J gene TRBJ1-1, with D tentatively TRBD1 (6 bases). Trimming stripped 4 bases from V and 0 bases from J, with 12 bases between. CDR3 length: 15 amino acids. Germline CDR1 is LNHDA and CDR2 is SQIVND (reference sequence).

The genes are TRBV27 and TRBJ2-1, with TRBD2 identical over 7 bases. V shed 8 bases, J shed 4 bases, and the junction held 11 bases outside the gene matches. Germline V gene lookup returns CDR1 MNHEY and CDR2 SMNVEV (reference sequence). CDR3 length equals 15 residues. The CDR3 region is CASGSIAGYYNEQFF. CDR3 sequence (DNA): TGTGCCAGCGGCTCTATAGCGGGCTATTACAATGAGCAGTTCTTC.

This clonotype was seen at least ten times. The gene calls are TRBV6-1 and TRBJ1-2, with D uncertain. V was cut by 2 bases and J by 4 bases, with 14 bases left in between. The CDR3 sequence is 15 residues long. Germline V gene lookup returns CDR1 MNHNS and CDR2 SASEGT. This CDR3 is CASSELLTVVYGYTF. In nucleotides, the CDR3 is TGTGCCAGCAGTGAACTTTTGACGGTAGTCTATGGCTACACCTTC.

The chain carries TRBV7-9 and TRBJ1-1; the D is unclear. V lost 5 bases and J lost 0, with 16 bases in between. The CDR3 loop spans 16 amino acids. In germline, CDR1 is SEHNR, CDR2 FQNEAQ (reference sequence). This CDR3 reads CASSPRLVLLNTEAFF. The CDR3 region has the DNA TGTGCCAGCAGCCCCCGACTCGTCCTCTTGAACACTGAAGCTTTCTTT.

The rearrangement joins TRBV18 to TRBJ2-5; tentatively, D is TRBD1 or TRBD2 (5 bases each). The CDR3 extends over 15 amino acids. The V end was cut by 4 bases, the J end by 1 base, with 13 bases between. Germline lookup yields CDR1 KGHSH and CDR2 LQKENI. CDR3 protein: CASSLQWDGQETQYF. For the CDR3, the DNA is TGTGCCAGCTCACTGCAGTGGGACGGCCAAGAGACCCAGTACTTC.

Only a few counts were recorded for this clonotype. The CDR3 nucleotides read TGCGCCAGCAGCAAACTGATTCAGGGGGCCCCTACTCGGGGCTATGGCTACACCTTC. Its protein product is CASSKLIQGAPTRGYGYTF. The chain recombines TRBV5-1 with TRBJ1-2; TRBD1 aligns across 8 bases. The germline gives CDR1 SGHRS, CDR2 YFSETQ. The trim removed 4 bases at V and 4 bases at J, leaving 21 bases unmatched. The CDR3 covers 19 residues.

This clonotype was counted at least ten times. The V gene is TRBV13, the J gene TRBJ2-3, with no clear D. Germline V gene sequence: CDR1 PRHDT, CDR2 FYEKMQ (reference sequence). The V gene lost 2 bases and the J gene lost 2 bases, with 11 bases spanning the gap. This CDR3 region has 15 residues. The CDR3 coding sequence is TGTGCCAGCAGCTTATCGGTGGCCCTCACAGATACGCAGTATTTT. It yields the protein CASSLSVALTDTQYF.

This clonotype was recorded a few times. The V gene is TRBV20-1, the J gene TRBJ2-3; 8 bases line up with TRBD2. Germline CDR1 and CDR2: DFQATT and SNEGSKA (reference sequence). Trimming at V came to 5 bases and at J to 5 bases, leaving 12 bases not matched to a gene. The CDR3 extends over 15 amino acids. The CDR3 region is CSARAGGGLRDTQYF. CDR3 DNA: TGCAGTGCTCGAGCCGGGGGGGGTCTGAGAGATACGCAGTATTTT.

There are a few counts of this clonotype. The rearrangement joins TRBV25-1 to TRBJ2-7; 8 bases are a match to TRBD1. This CDR3 has 15 amino acids. Per the germline V gene, CDR1 is MGHDK and CDR2 is SYGVNS. The J segment lost 1 base and the V segment lost 3 bases, leaving 5 bases of the junction unmatched. DNA for the CDR3: TGTGCCAGCAGTGAGGACAGGGCTGGATCCTACGAGCAGTACTTC. Translating it yields CASSEDRAGSYEQYF.

This clonotype came up many times. The rearrangement joins TRBV6-1 to TRBJ2-3; TRBD1 aligns across 10 bases. This CDR3 has 18 amino acids. Germline V gene sequence: CDR1 MNHNS, CDR2 SASEGT. J was trimmed by 0 bases and V by 5 bases; bases with no gene match: 11. CDR3 coding DNA: TGTGCCAGCAGTCAAGACAGGGGGCTCGTCACTAGCACAGATACGCAGTATTTT. It encodes CASSQDRGLVTSTDTQYF.

This clonotype has more than one count but fewer than ten. The chain combines TRBV9 with TRBJ2-7, with 8 bases that match TRBD1. V shed 0 bases, J shed 3 bases, and the junction held 5 bases outside the gene matches. This CDR3 is built from 15 residues. Germline CDR1 is SGDLS and CDR2 is YYNGEE. In nucleotides, the CDR3 is TGTGCCAGCAGCGTAGGGACAGGGATAAACTACGAGCAGTACTTC. Translating it yields CASSVGTGINYEQYF. The full variable domain, rest sourced from reference TRBV9 and TRBJ2-7, is DSGVTQTPKHLITATGQRVTLRCSPRSGDLSVYWYQQSLDQGLQFLIQYYNGEERAKGNILERFSAQQFPDLHSELNLSSLELGDSALYFCASSVGTGINYEQYFGPGTRLTVT.

The V call is TRBV20-1, the J call TRBJ1-4, with 9 bases fitting TRBD1. The CDR3 is 14 residues long. Germline V CDR1 and CDR2: DFQATT, SNEGSKA (reference sequence). J gave up 3 bases and V 5 bases, and 4 bases lay outside the gene matches. The CDR3 DNA reads as TGCAGTGCTGGCCGACAGGGGGCTAATGAAAAACTGTTTTTT. It codes for CSAGRQGANEKLFF.

At least ten counts were recorded for this clonotype. The rearrangement uses TRBV7-9 and TRBJ2-3; the D gene could be TRBD1 or TRBD2 (6 bases each). V lost 5 bases to trimming and J lost 4 bases, with 16 bases between them. CDR1 and CDR2 (germline): SEHNR, FQNEAQ (reference sequence). The CDR3 covers 15 residues. The CDR3 sequence is CASSPEGGFPDTQYF. The CDR3 DNA sequence: TGTGCCAGCAGCCCCGAGGGGGGTTTTCCAGATACGCAGTATTTT.

This clonotype was counted ten times or more. The chain combines TRBV5-1 with TRBJ1-2, with TRBD1 as a possible D gene (5 bases). Germline CDR1 is SGHRS and CDR2 is YFSETQ. The V and J ends lost 0 bases and 8 bases respectively, with 14 bases between them. The CDR3 length is 14 residues. In DNA form, the CDR3 reads TGCGCCAGCAGCTTGGTGTGGGGGTGGAGAGGCTACACCTTC. This translates into CASSLVWGWRGYTF.

This clonotype was picked up a small number of times. V is TRBV9 and J is TRBJ2-2; D remains unclear. The CDR3 loop spans 15 amino acids. CDR1 SGDLS and CDR2 YYNGEE come from the germline V gene. Trimming took off 2 bases at V and 0 bases at J, with 8 bases between the two ends. CDR3 coding DNA: TGTGCCAGCAGCGTCCAAGGGCCGAACACCGGGGAGCTGTTTTTT. Amino acid sequence: CASSVQGPNTGELFF. The variable domain in full, with the rest retrieved from reference TRBV9 and TRBJ2-2, is DSGVTQTPKHLITATGQRVTLRCSPRSGDLSVYWYQQSLDQGLQFLIQYYNGEERAKGNILERFSAQQFPDLHSELNLSSLELGDSALYFCASSVQGPNTGELFFGEGSRLTVL.

In this sample, this clonotype turned up many times. The chain is built from TRBV27 and TRBJ2-7; tentatively, D is TRBD2 (5 bases). Between the trimmed V and J ends, which lost 3 bases and 3 bases, there was a span of 12 bases. This CDR3 comprises 14 residues. Germline assignment: CDR1 MNHEY and CDR2 SMNVEV (reference sequence). In DNA, the CDR3 is TGTGCCAGCAGTTTCGGGAAAGGGAACTACGAGCAGTACTTC. Translation gives CASSFGKGNYEQYF.

In this sample, this clonotype turned up many times. The chain links TRBV5-1 to TRBJ2-2; D unresolved. The germline V gene has CDR1 SGHRS and CDR2 YFSETQ. The CDR3 length is 12 residues. V was cut by 6 bases and J by 5 bases, with 8 bases left in between. The chain's CDR3 is CASIVETGELFF. The CDR3 DNA reads TGCGCCAGCATTGTAGAAACCGGGGAGCTGTTTTTT.

This chain uses TRBV5-1 with TRBJ2-2; TRBD2 aligns across 8 bases. The V and J ends lost 4 bases and 4 bases, in that order; junction bases with no gene match: 12. This CDR3 is 17 amino acids long. Germline CDR1 reads SGHRS; CDR2 reads YFSETQ. CDR3 in amino acids: CASSPVVGRAGTGELFF. The CDR3, as DNA: TGCGCCAGCAGCCCCGTGGTCGGGAGGGCCGGCACCGGGGAGCTGTTTTTT.